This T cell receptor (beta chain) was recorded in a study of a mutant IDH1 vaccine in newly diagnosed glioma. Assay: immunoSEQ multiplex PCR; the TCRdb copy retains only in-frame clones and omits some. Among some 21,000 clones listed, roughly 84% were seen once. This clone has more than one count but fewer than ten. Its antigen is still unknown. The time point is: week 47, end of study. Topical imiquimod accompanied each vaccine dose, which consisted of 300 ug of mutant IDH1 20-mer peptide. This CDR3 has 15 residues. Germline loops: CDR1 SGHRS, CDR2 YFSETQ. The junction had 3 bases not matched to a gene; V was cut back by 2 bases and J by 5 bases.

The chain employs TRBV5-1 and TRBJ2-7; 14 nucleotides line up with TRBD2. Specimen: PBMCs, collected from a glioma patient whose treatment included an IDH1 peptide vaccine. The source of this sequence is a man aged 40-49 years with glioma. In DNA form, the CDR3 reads TGCGCCAGCAGCTTCGGGACTAGCGGGAGTGACGAGCAGTACTTC. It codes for CASSFGTSGSDEQYF.